One and the same sample provided the 26 T cell receptor beta chains below, sequenced in a study of early T cells in non-severe SARS-CoV-2 infection (dated by TCRdb to the early 2020s). Library preparation used 5' RACE. The sample was run on a NextSeq 500. TCRdb itself trimmed the public reads at Q25 with fastp, ran MiXCR and retained productive beta chains. Each entry is one CDR3 protein sequence, shown with its most common DNA and genes. The sample table shows 66,000 or so distinct CDR3 sequences, and less than 15% are seen once. The top ten constitute roughly 8% of the sample. The sequenced sample consisted of whole blood. The source is an adult who was a healthcare worker with PCR-confirmed SARS-CoV-2 infection or an uninfected control (not recorded which).

CDR3 sequence (DNA): TGCAGCGTTGTAACCTCCTACGAGCAGTACTTC. Its protein product is CSVVTSYEQYF. The V and J genes are TRBV29-1 and TRBJ2-7; no definite D call. CDR1 and CDR2 from the germline V gene are SQVTM and ANQGSEA. CDR3 length: 11 residues. V gave up 4 bases and J gave up 0 bases, with 4 bases separating them.

This clonotype came up many times. This rearrangement joins TRBV2 to TRBJ2-5; no clear D gene. The CDR3 consists of 14 residues. V lost 5 bases to trimming and J lost 4 bases, with 14 bases between them. CDR1 and CDR2 from the germline V gene are SNHLY and FYNNEI. The CDR3 bases are TGTGCCAGCAGTCCAGACGAAAGAGGAGAGACCCAGTACTTC. This encodes CASSPDERGETQYF.

In its sample, this clonotype was seen a few times. V usage is TRBV28 and J usage is TRBJ2-3; no clear D gene. Germline-derived CDR1 and CDR2 are MDHEN and SYDVKM. The CDR3 covers 13 residues. V gave up 5 bases and J gave up 11 bases, with 17 bases separating them. The CDR3 DNA follows: TGTGCCAGCAGTCGCCCCCCCAACGGAAGGCAGTATTTT. Its protein product is CASSRPPNGRQYF.

This clonotype was seen many times. The CDR3: CASTLGDDYQPQHF. The CDR3 DNA sequence: TGTGCCAGCACCCTAGGGGACGACTATCAGCCCCAGCATTTT. This chain connects TRBV28 to TRBJ1-5; the D gene is possibly TRBD1 (5 bases). The germline CDR1 and CDR2 sequences are MDHEN and SYDVKM. The ends were cut back, 7 bases at V and 5 bases at J, with 15 bases in the middle. This CDR3 is built from 14 residues.

The chain couples TRBV12-3 or TRBV12-4 to TRBJ2-5; 7 nucleotides agree with TRBD2. This CDR3 has 16 residues. Losses at the gene ends were 3 bases for V and 1 base for J; bases not matched to a gene: 8. The CDR3 here is CASSLGSGTFQETQYF. For the CDR3, the DNA is TGTGCCAGCAGTTTGGGAAGCGGGACCTTCCAAGAGACCCAGTACTTC.

This clonotype has a count of ten or more. This sequence joins TRBV7-2 and TRBJ1-2, with unresolved D. The CDR3 has 14 amino acids. Germline V lookup: CDR1 SGHTA, CDR2 FQGNSA. The V end was cut by 6 bases, the J end by 4 bases, with 15 bases between. The CDR3 DNA follows: TGTGCCAGCAGTCCTCCAAGGGAGTCCTATGGCTACACCTTC. Protein product: CASSPPRESYGYTF.

The chain combines TRBV19 with TRBJ2-2, with 8 bases that match TRBD2. The CDR3 is made up of 15 amino acids. CDR1 LNHDA and CDR2 SQIVND come from the germline V gene (reference sequence). The V gene end was trimmed by 3 bases and the J gene end by 2 bases; junction bases not matched to a gene: 2. The CDR3 region is CASSISGGNTGELFF. The CDR3 DNA sequence: TGTGCCAGTAGTATCAGCGGGGGAAACACCGGGGAGCTGTTTTTT.

This clonotype was picked up a small number of times. At one end the junction does not follow the germline gene, possibly because of a read error. The chain links TRBV4-2 to TRBJ1-3; D not certain. CDR3 length equals 15 residues. The germline V gene has CDR1 LGHNA and CDR2 YNFKEQ. The CDR3 reads CASSKDRSSENTIYF. The CDR3 region has the DNA TGTGCCAGCAGTAAGGACCGCAGCTCTGAAAACACCATATATTTT.

This clonotype was counted only a few times. The chain combines TRBV9 with TRBJ2-7; 10 bases map to TRBD1. The trim removed 3 bases at V and 2 bases at J, leaving 8 bases unmatched. The germline V gene encodes CDR1 SGDLS and CDR2 YYNGEE. The CDR3 runs 16 residues. CDR3 loop: CASSALPGQGTYEQYF. CDR3 coding DNA: TGTGCCAGCAGCGCGCTACCGGGACAGGGGACCTACGAGCAGTACTTC.

This clonotype was detected many times. J is TRBJ1-2 and V is TRBV7-8; weak D call: TRBD1 (5 bases). In germline, CDR1 is SGHVS, CDR2 FQNEAQ. V was trimmed by 1 base and J by 6 bases, leaving 6 bases between them. CDR3 length: 12 amino acids. The CDR3 here is CASSLVGDGYTF. The CDR3 coding sequence is TGTGCCAGCAGCTTAGTGGGGGATGGCTACACCTTC.

In this sample, this clonotype turned up many times. The chain recombines TRBV7-9 with TRBJ1-5; no clear D. CDR3 length equals 12 residues. Trimming stripped 4 bases from V and 8 bases from J, with 9 bases between. CDR1 is SEHNR, CDR2 FQNEAQ, per germline (reference sequence). In DNA, the CDR3 is TGTGCCAGCAGCTCCTTCGGTGAGCCCCAGCATTTT. This codes for CASSSFGEPQHF.

The V gene is TRBV5-4, the J gene TRBJ2-1; TRBD1 matches at 7 bases. The CDR3 contains 16 residues. Germline CDR1 SGHNT, CDR2 YYREEE (reference sequence). The V and J ends lost 2 bases and 4 bases, in that order; junction bases with no gene match: 9. The CDR3 DNA reads TGTGCCAGCAGCTTAGCTGACAGGGATGTTTACAATGAGCAGTTCTTC. Its protein is CASSLADRDVYNEQFF.

This clonotype was observed a few times. The genes are TRBV12-3 or TRBV12-4 and TRBJ1-1, with 7 bases identical to TRBD1. The CDR3 has 11 amino acids. The ends lost 6 bases at V and 8 bases at J; junction bases unmatched: 3. The CDR3 sequence: CASRTGDEAFF. The DNA for the CDR3 is TGTGCCAGCAGAACAGGGGACGAAGCTTTCTTT.

This clonotype was seen a few times. The rearrangement links TRBV24-1 to TRBJ2-5; D unresolved. Between the trimmed V and J ends, which lost 4 bases and 0 bases, there was a span of 8 bases. This CDR3 is built from 14 residues. Looked up from germline, CDR1 is KGHDR and CDR2 is SFDVKD. CDR3 sequence reads: CATSDPQYQETQYF. The CDR3 DNA sequence: TGTGCCACCAGTGACCCCCAATACCAAGAGACCCAGTACTTC.

Comment on this clonotype: Since a much larger clone is just one base distant, this may be a read error. This rearrangement joins TRBV12-3 or TRBV12-4 to TRBJ2-7; 7 positions match TRBD1. After removal of 6 bases from V and 6 bases from J, the junction contained 5 bases not matched to a gene. CDR3 length: 12 residues. CDR3 loop: CASSLTGAEQYF. The CDR3 coding sequence is TGTGCCAGCAGCCTAACAGGGGCCGAGCAGTACTTC.

This clonotype was detected ten times or more. V and J are TRBV7-3 and TRBJ2-3, with 10 positions matching TRBD2. The junction had 8 bases not matched to a gene; V was cut back by 5 bases and J by 6 bases. In germline, CDR1 is SGHTA, CDR2 FQGTGA. There are 15 residues in the CDR3. CDR3 residues: CASSRAGGAIDTQYF. DNA for the CDR3: TGTGCCAGCAGCAGAGCGGGAGGGGCAATCGATACGCAGTATTTT.

This clonotype was observed a handful of times. The V and J genes are TRBV12-3 or TRBV12-4 and TRBJ2-3; D remains ambiguous. V was trimmed by 5 bases and J by 4 bases, leaving 13 bases between them. This CDR3 contains 14 residues. CDR3 DNA sequence: TGTGCCAGCAGTCGCGTGATAGCATCAGATACGCAGTATTTT. Its translation is CASSRVIASDTQYF.

Written as DNA, the CDR3 is TGTGCCAGCCCGGGACTAGCGGATACCTACGAGCAGTACTTC. Amino acids: CASPGLADTYEQYF. This rearrangement joins TRBV2 to TRBJ2-7; TRBD2 agrees at 11 bases. CDR3 size: 14 residues. Unmatched junction bases numbered 5, after V lost 8 bases and J lost 2 bases. The germline CDR1 and CDR2 sequences are SNHLY and FYNNEI.

The chain employs TRBV24-1 and TRBJ2-2, with 8 positions matching TRBD1. With 3 bases clipped from V and 4 bases from J, the junction kept 6 bases outside the gene matches. The CDR3 has 16 residues. Germline V gives CDR1 KGHDR, CDR2 SFDVKD. Here the CDR3 reads CATSDVTGVVTGELFF. DNA of the CDR3: TGTGCCACCAGTGATGTGACAGGGGTGGTCACCGGGGAGCTGTTTTTT.

The V and J genes are TRBV29-1 and TRBJ2-7, with 11 bases matching TRBD1. The germline V gene encodes CDR1 SQVTM and CDR2 ANQGSEA. The CDR3 consists of 14 residues. J was trimmed by 2 bases and V by 5 bases; bases with no gene match: 5. In DNA, the CDR3 is TGCAGCGTTTTGGCGGGACAGGGGGCCTACGAGCAGTACTTC. Its translation: CSVLAGQGAYEQYF.

This clonotype appeared a few times. The chain couples TRBV11-2 to TRBJ2-3, with D maybe TRBD1 (6 bases). The CDR3 sequence is 15 residues long. The V gene lost 4 bases and the J gene lost 4 bases, with 15 bases spanning the gap. Germline V lookup: CDR1 SGHAT, CDR2 FQNNGV. The CDR3 DNA sequence: TGTGCCAGCAGCTGGGACACAGGTACTTCAGATACGCAGTATTTT. Its protein is CASSWDTGTSDTQYF.

In its sample, this clonotype was seen a few times. This chain joins TRBV19 and TRBJ2-1; 13 positions match TRBD2. Trimming cost V 6 bases and J 7 bases; bases outside gene matches: 12. CDR3 length: 17 residues. Germline V gene data show CDR1 as LNHDA and CDR2 as SQIVND (reference sequence). The CDR3 loop is CASRTAPTSGRRNEQFF. CDR3 DNA: TGTGCCAGTAGAACGGCGCCGACTAGCGGGAGGAGGAATGAGCAGTTCTTC.

The chain employs TRBV7-6 and TRBJ2-1; the D gene is possibly TRBD2 (5 bases). Between the trimmed V and J ends, which lost 3 bases and 7 bases, there was a span of 10 bases. Looked up from germline, CDR1 is SGHVS and CDR2 is FNYEAQ. The CDR3 has 13 amino acids. The CDR3 bases are TGTGCCAGCAGCTTCACTAGACTTAATGAGCAGTTCTTC. Translating gives CASSFTRLNEQFF.

Many counts were recorded for this clonotype. This chain links TRBV6-2 or TRBV6-3 with TRBJ2-5, with 7 bases lining up with TRBD2. Per germline, CDR1 MNHEY and CDR2 SVGEGT. J lost 2 bases, V lost 2 bases, and 8 bases had no gene match. The CDR3 loop spans 16 amino acids. CDR3: CASSYVLAELQETQYF. The CDR3 DNA follows: TGTGCCAGCAGTTACGTCCTAGCGGAGCTACAAGAGACCCAGTACTTC.

The rearrangement joins TRBV20-1 to TRBJ2-3; possibly TRBD2 for D (6 bases). The CDR3 length is 14 residues. The V and J ends lost 6 bases and 0 bases respectively, with 13 bases between them. Germline CDR1 reads DFQATT; CDR2 reads SNEGSKA (reference sequence). CDR3 nucleotides: TGCAGTGCGCGCGGGACCTTGAGCACAGATACGCAGTATTTT. Its protein is CSARGTLSTDTQYF.

This clonotype was counted a few times. The chain links TRBV6-1 to TRBJ1-1; unclear D gene. Trimming removed 3 bases from V and 6 bases from J, with 17 bases in between. The CDR3 spans 15 residues. CDR1 and CDR2 from the germline V gene are MNHNS and SASEGT. CDR3 protein: CASSDSAPPLAEAFF. The DNA of the CDR3 is TGTGCCAGCAGTGACTCAGCCCCCCCCCTGGCTGAAGCTTTCTTT.